This TCR beta chain came from a study of cytomegalovirus exposure and HLA in healthy donors. Study-wide findings and caveats: An observed cluster of highly shared sequence variants was recorded as a likely sequencing artifact. The study listed under 200 cytomegalovirus-associated TCR beta chains. When analyzed later, the rates of TCR association showed variation by HLA locus, with DRB1 the most and HLA-C the fewest. Across donors, presence/absence analyses took sequencing depth to be roughly uniform.

60 Vbeta and 13 Jbeta primers were used in PCR. The repertoire was sequenced with immunoSEQ multiplex PCR; TCRdb's copy has only in-frame clones and lacks some. This sample yields 90,000 to 130,000 clones, of which around three quarters are seen a single time; roughly 1.2% belongs to the top ten. CDR1 is MNHNS and CDR2 is SASEGT in the germline V gene. This CDR3 comprises 16 residues. With 1 base clipped from V and 4 bases from J, the junction kept 9 bases outside the gene matches. Points on this clone: Its antigen remains unknown.

This TCR derives from a woman in her twenties or thirties in good health and CMV-seronegative. Sequencing was carried out using PBMCs. The chain employs TRBV6-1 and TRBJ2-7; 8 bases match TRBD1. The CDR3 DNA follows: TGTGCCAGCAGTGAAGGACCACAGGGGGTTGGGTACGAGCAGTACTTC. It codes for CASSEGPQGVGYEQYF.